The clone carrying this T cell receptor (beta chain) occurred a few times. Its antigen remains unknown. This CDR3 is built from 11 residues. V was pared by 10 bases and J by 5 bases, with 8 bases between. Germline values: CDR1 LNHDA, CDR2 SQIVND (reference sequence). The data are from a study of blood T cells in healthy people across ages. The study, taken as a whole, reports: Naive and antigen-experienced cells could not be conclusively compared, given unsorted PBMCs. Comparison with aged donors showed that long-lived donors had more naive CD4+ cells and higher diversity.

Through a sample-barcoded 5' primer and a J-beta primer mix, a second PCR was run for 7 to 11 cycles. A template-switch adaptor with 12 random nucleotides tagged each cDNA molecule. TCRdb re-derived calls from the 5' RACE reads in MiXCR, one entry per CDR3 protein. Among hundreds of thousands of distinct CDR3 sequences listed, about 28% were seen once. The rearrangement uses TRBV19 and TRBJ1-4; no definite D call. The source is a woman older than 75 in good health. The sequenced sample consisted of blood. In DNA, the CDR3 is TGTGCCACCCATGGGAATGAAAAACTGTTTTTT. Encoded protein: CATHGNEKLFF.